A single sample is the source of the 26 T cell receptor beta chains below, sequenced in a study of post-analysis software for immune sequencing data (dated by TCRdb to about 2015). These receptors have no known antigen. The library was produced with PCR. Sequencing instrument: Illumina HiSeq 2500. To reduce PCR and sequencing biases, unique molecular identifiers were built into the TCR beta cDNA libraries. The public reads were reanalyzed by TCRdb: fastp trimming at Q25, MiXCR alignment, in-frame beta chains only. Records with the same CDR3 protein are collapsed into one entry carrying the most frequent genes and DNA. The sample table lists hundreds of thousands of distinct CDR3 sequences, 44% of them with a count of one. The top ten constitute more than 1.5% of the sample. Study-level results and caveats: Four to six TRBV segments, including TRBV5-6, TRBV5-1 and TRBV20-1, were significantly more frequent in patients than controls.

The sample consisted of blood. These receptors were collected from a girl aged 10 to 17 with multiple sclerosis.

The chain is built from TRBV7-9 and TRBJ2-5; tentative D call: TRBD1 (5 bases). In germline, CDR1 is SEHNR, CDR2 FQNEAQ (reference sequence). CDR3 length equals 14 residues. V lost 5 bases to trimming and J lost 5 bases, with 15 bases between them. CDR3 sequence reads: CASSQGISRETQYF. DNA of the CDR3: TGTGCCAGCAGCCAGGGCATTAGCAGGGAGACCCAGTACTTC.

The chain's CDR3 is CASGDRGHSYEQYF. CDR3 nucleotides: TGTGCCAGCGGAGACAGGGGACATTCCTACGAGCAGTACTTC. The chain joins TRBV7-6 to TRBJ2-7; 8 bases agree with TRBD1. J gave up 1 base and V 8 bases, and 7 bases lay outside the gene matches. This CDR3 has 14 residues. CDR1 and CDR2 (germline): SGHVS, FNYEAQ. The variable domain in full, completed from reference TRBV7-6 and TRBJ2-7, reads GAGVSQSPRYKVTKRGQDVALRCDPISGHVSLYWYRQALGQGPEFLTYFNYEAQQDKSGLPNDRFSAERPEGSISTLTIQRTEQRDSAMYRCASGDRGHSYEQYFGPGTRLTVT.

J is TRBJ2-1 and V is TRBV3-1; the match to TRBD2 covers 12 bases. The CDR3 spans 17 residues. Germline V lookup: CDR1 LGHDT, CDR2 YNNKEL (reference sequence). The V gene end was trimmed by 4 bases and the J gene end by 4 bases; junction bases not matched to a gene: 8. The CDR3 nucleotides read TGTGCCAGCAGCCGCTCGTGGCTAGCGGGGGGGTACAATGAGCAGTTCTTC. It yields the protein CASSRSWLAGGYNEQFF.

This clonotype was found a few times. The chain is built from TRBV10-3 and TRBJ2-3; 9 nucleotides align to TRBD2. Germline values: CDR1 ENHRY, CDR2 SYGVKD. The length of the CDR3 is 14 residues. The trim removed 8 bases at V and 1 base at J, leaving 4 bases unmatched. DNA for the CDR3: TGTGCCATCCGTCCTAGCGGGGGCACAGATACGCAGTATTTT. Translated, it gives CAIRPSGGTDTQYF.

The chain links TRBV7-6 to TRBJ2-7; the D gene could be TRBD1 or TRBD2 (5 bases each). Looked up from germline, CDR1 is SGHVS and CDR2 is FNYEAQ. CDR3 length: 16 residues. V was trimmed by 5 bases and J by 0 bases, leaving 17 bases between them. The CDR3, as DNA: TGTGCCAGCAGCCTTGGGACGGCGAGAAGCTCCTACGAGCAGTACTTC. This sequence encodes CASSLGTARSSYEQYF.

This clonotype was seen a handful of times. The V call is TRBV6-6, the J call TRBJ2-3; maybe TRBD1 (6 bases). CDR3 length equals 16 residues. V lost 8 bases and J lost 0, with 18 bases in between. Germline-derived CDR1 and CDR2 are MNHNY and SVGAGI (reference sequence). The CDR3 nucleotides are TGTGCCAGCTCCCTCAGAGGGGGATCTAGCACAGATACGCAGTATTTT. It translates to CASSLRGGSSTDTQYF.

The gene calls are TRBV9 and TRBJ1-6; 9 positions match TRBD1. Germline CDR1 reads SGDLS; CDR2 reads YYNGEE. With 3 bases clipped from V and 7 bases from J, the junction kept 5 bases outside the gene matches. The CDR3 spans 15 residues. The CDR3 here is CASSAAGTGNSPLHF. The CDR3 DNA reads as TGTGCCAGCAGCGCCGCGGGGACAGGGAATTCACCCCTCCACTTT. The variable domain in full, with the rest retrieved from reference TRBV9 and TRBJ1-6, is DSGVTQTPKHLITATGQRVTLRCSPRSGDLSVYWYQQSLDQGLQFLIQYYNGEERAKGNILERFSAQQFPDLHSELNLSSLELGDSALYFCASSAAGTGNSPLHFGNGTRLTVT.

The J gene is TRBJ2-4, the V gene TRBV12-3 or TRBV12-4; 11 nucleotides agree with TRBD1. The CDR3 is made up of 14 amino acids. The V gene end was trimmed by 2 bases and the J gene end by 8 bases; junction bases not matched to a gene: 2. As DNA, the CDR3 is TGTGCCAGCAGTTTATCGGGACAGGGGGACATTCAGTACTTC. Amino acid sequence: CASSLSGQGDIQYF.

CDR3 sequence (DNA): TGCGCCAGCAGCTTGTTCGGGACAGCAAATCAGCCCCAGCATTTT. Encoded protein: CASSLFGTANQPQHF. This sequence joins TRBV5-1 and TRBJ1-5, with TRBD1 matching over 7 bases. V shed 1 base, J shed 4 bases, and the junction held 5 bases outside the gene matches. The V gene's germline CDR1 is SGHRS and CDR2 YFSETQ. CDR3 length: 15 amino acids.

As to this clonotype: Germline is not matched at one junction end, which may reflect a read error. This chain uses TRBV5-1 with TRBJ2-1, with 14 bases fitting TRBD2. In germline, CDR1 is SGHRS, CDR2 YFSETQ. The length of the CDR3 is 16 residues. CDR3 protein: CASGLDGTSGGNEQFF. DNA for the CDR3: TGCGCCAGCGGCTTGGACGGGACTAGCGGGGGCAATGAGCAGTTCTTC.

This clonotype was detected once. The chain is built from TRBV7-9 and TRBJ2-3, with 10 bases identical to TRBD1. The CDR3 is made up of 16 amino acids. In germline, CDR1 is SEHNR, CDR2 FQNEAQ (reference sequence). V was clipped by 7 bases and J by 3 bases; unmatched bases: 10. The CDR3 is CASTVSTGGRTDTQYF. CDR3 nucleotides: TGTGCCAGCACCGTCTCGACAGGGGGCAGAACAGATACGCAGTATTTT.

This clonotype came up once. A read error may produce the germline difference seen at one junction end. The V call is TRBV5-1, the J call TRBJ2-3; TRBD2 agrees at 9 bases. Germline loops: CDR1 SGHRS, CDR2 YFSETQ. The CDR3 spans 14 residues. The CDR3 loop is CASLSGTSTATQYF. The CDR3, as DNA: TGCGCCAGTCTAAGCGGGACTAGCACAGCTACGCAGTATTTT.

A few counts support this clonotype. The chain links TRBV2 to TRBJ2-5; a weak D match, TRBD1 (6 bases). Trimming took off 5 bases at V and 2 bases at J, with 15 bases between the two ends. The CDR3 consists of 15 residues. The germline gives CDR1 SNHLY, CDR2 FYNNEI. The CDR3 region is CASSIQGLTQETQYF. DNA for the CDR3: TGTGCCAGCAGTATACAGGGTTTGACGCAAGAGACCCAGTACTTC.

V usage is TRBV5-1 and J usage is TRBJ2-7, with D unclear. Germline V gene data show CDR1 as SGHRS and CDR2 as YFSETQ. Trimming shortened V by 3 bases and J by 1 base, and 11 bases separated the two germline ends. This CDR3 region has 14 residues. CDR3 coding DNA: TGCGCCAGCAGCTCTACGGACGGTTCCTACGAGCAGTACTTC. Protein product: CASSSTDGSYEQYF.

The chain carries TRBV4-1 and TRBJ1-1; 7 bases are shared with TRBD1. Germline V gene data show CDR1 as MGHRA and CDR2 as YSYEKL. The junction had 7 bases not matched to a gene; V was cut back by 3 bases and J by 3 bases. CDR3 size: 15 residues. The CDR3 nucleotides are TGCGCCAGCAGCCACATAGGGACAGCCGACACTGAAGCTTTCTTT. It yields the protein CASSHIGTADTEAFF.

This rearrangement joins TRBV12-3 or TRBV12-4 to TRBJ1-1; tentatively, D is TRBD1 (5 bases). Trimming removed 6 bases from V and 11 bases from J, with 22 bases in between. The CDR3 loop spans 14 amino acids. CDR3 bases: TGTGCCAGCAGCCAACCCGGGACCCCCTCCGGGGCTTTCTTT. This translates into CASSQPGTPSGAFF.

The chain recombines TRBV12-3 or TRBV12-4 with TRBJ1-5; D possibly corresponds to TRBD1 (6 bases). This CDR3 comprises 14 residues. With 2 bases removed from V and 7 bases from J, the gap between germline ends came to 12 bases. DNA of the CDR3: TGTGCCAGCAGTTTACCGGGGACAAAGCAGCCCCAGCATTTT. It codes for CASSLPGTKQPQHF.

As for this clonotype: This may be a read error, as it is one base from a much larger clone. The chain uses TRBV24-1 and TRBJ2-7; perhaps TRBD1 as D (6 bases). Germline CDR1 reads KGHDR; CDR2 reads SFDVKD. This CDR3 region has 15 residues. CDR3 DNA sequence: TGTGCCACCAGTGCCCCACAGGGCAGGTCCTACGAGCGGTACTTC. It codes for CATSAPQGRSYERYF.

The chain employs TRBV5-1 and TRBJ1-1; 7 nucleotides align to TRBD1. J gave up 5 bases and V 5 bases, and 15 bases lay outside the gene matches. The CDR3 is made up of 16 amino acids. Germline lookup yields CDR1 SGHRS and CDR2 YFSETQ. The CDR3 loop reads CASSFVQGSMRTEAFF. Written as DNA, the CDR3 is TGCGCCAGCAGTTTCGTACAGGGGTCCATGAGGACTGAAGCTTTCTTT.

The chain carries TRBV18 and TRBJ2-7, with D tentatively TRBD1 (5 bases). V lost 0 bases and J lost 2, with 11 bases in between. This CDR3 is 15 amino acids long. Germline-derived CDR1 and CDR2 are KGHSH and LQKENI. CDR3 DNA: TGTGCCAGCTCACCACCGAGCAGGGCCACCTACGAGCAGTACTTC. Translated: CASSPPSRATYEQYF.

The chain couples TRBV10-3 to TRBJ1-1; 8 bases align to TRBD1. Germline CDR1 and CDR2: ENHRY and SYGVKD. This CDR3 contains 15 residues. V lost 2 bases, J lost 3 bases, and 5 bases stayed unmatched. Here the CDR3 reads CAISETGQGDTEAFF. CDR3 coding DNA: TGTGCCATCAGTGAGACCGGACAGGGAGACACTGAAGCTTTCTTT.

This clonotype appeared a few times. V is TRBV13 and J is TRBJ1-2, with a tentative D call TRBD1 (6 bases). The CDR3 length is 14 residues. Germline CDR1 and CDR2: PRHDT and FYEKMQ (reference sequence). Between the trimmed V and J ends, which lost 3 bases and 4 bases, there was a span of 12 bases. Written as DNA, the CDR3 is TGTGCCAGCAGCTTCTGGGGGGCGCGCTATGGCTACACCTTC. The encoded protein is CASSFWGARYGYTF.

This clonotype was detected a few times. The chain recombines TRBV5-1 with TRBJ2-5, with D unresolved. The CDR3 runs 14 residues. Germline CDR1 reads SGHRS; CDR2 reads YFSETQ. The V gene lost 3 bases and the J gene lost 1 base, with 10 bases spanning the gap. The CDR3 DNA follows: TGCGCCAGCAGCTCCACTACTGCCCAAGAGACCCAGTACTTC. It codes for CASSSTTAQETQYF.

This chain uses TRBV7-2 with TRBJ2-7; 9 bases match TRBD1. V shed 3 bases and J 0 bases; nucleotides not matched to a gene: 9. Germline assignment: CDR1 SGHTA and CDR2 FQGNSA. The CDR3 spans 17 residues. In DNA, the CDR3 is TGTGCCAGCAGCTTGGGGACAGGGTCGATGGCCTCCTACGAGCAGTACTTC. It codes for CASSLGTGSMASYEQYF.

This clonotype was detected a few times. This chain links TRBV7-2 with TRBJ2-7, with D hard to call. Germline CDR1 SGHTA, CDR2 FQGNSA. This CDR3 region has 15 residues. The ends were cut back, 7 bases at V and 0 bases at J, with 16 bases in the middle. The DNA for the CDR3 is TGTGCCAGCACCTATAGCCCCCATTCCTCCTACGAGCAGTACTTC. Amino acid sequence: CASTYSPHSSYEQYF. The entire variable domain, with the rest obtained from reference TRBV7-2 and TRBJ2-7, is as follows: GAGVSQSPSNKVTEKGKDVELRCDPISGHTALYWYRQSLGQGLEFLIYFQGNSAPDKSGLPSDRFSAERTGGSVSTLTIQRTQQEDSAVYLCASTYSPHSSYEQYFGPGTRLTVT.

The V gene is TRBV3-1, the J gene TRBJ2-3, with 8 bases identical to TRBD2. V trimming: 1 base; J trimming: 5 bases; junction bases outside the gene matches: 5. From germline, CDR1 is LGHDT and CDR2 YNNKEL (reference sequence). This CDR3 is built from 15 residues. In nucleotides, the CDR3 is TGTGCCAGCAGCCAAGTTACTAGCGGTGGAGATACGCAGTATTTT. Its translation: CASSQVTSGGDTQYF.